The 3 T cell receptor beta chains given below trace back to one sample, sequenced in a study of blood T cell repertoires in COVID-19. Produced via immunoSEQ multiplex PCR; TCRdb's table is partial and in-frame only. This sample has around 250,000 clones, with approximately 89% found just once. The sample consisted of PBMCs or T cells enriched from blood (not recorded which). These receptors all come from a woman aged 40 to 55 who had been exposed to COVID-19.

This rearrangement joins TRBV3-1 (or the pseudogene TRBV3-2) to TRBJ2-2, with a tentative D call TRBD1 (6 bases). CDR3 length: 18 amino acids. The germline V gene encodes CDR1 LGHDT and CDR2 YNNKEL (reference sequence). V was cut by 2 bases and J by 4 bases, with 20 bases left in between. CDR3 nucleotides: TGTGCCAGCAGCCAAAAGAAACCGGCCCGAGGGGGCACCGGGGAGCTGTTTTTT. This translates into CASSQKKPARGGTGELFF.

This clone was picked up one time. J is TRBJ2-2 and V is TRBV7-9, with 7 bases lining up with TRBD1. J lost 9 bases, V lost 2 bases, and 12 bases had no gene match. The CDR3 is made up of 16 amino acids. Per the germline V gene, CDR1 is SEHNR and CDR2 is FQNEAQ (reference sequence). CDR3 residues: CASSLSPGTVARELFF. The CDR3 DNA reads TGTGCCAGCAGCTTAAGTCCCGGGACAGTCGCCCGGGAGCTGTTTTTT.

The chain uses TRBV19 and TRBJ1-1; the D gene is possibly TRBD1 (5 bases). The CDR3 consists of 15 residues. Germline V gene data show CDR1 as LNHDA and CDR2 as SQIVND (reference sequence). V was shortened by 3 bases and J by 1 base, with 12 bases between the two germline ends. The CDR3 protein is CASSIRAYGNTEAFF. In nucleotides, the CDR3 is TGTGCCAGTAGTATCAGGGCGTATGGGAACACTGAAGCTTTCTTT.